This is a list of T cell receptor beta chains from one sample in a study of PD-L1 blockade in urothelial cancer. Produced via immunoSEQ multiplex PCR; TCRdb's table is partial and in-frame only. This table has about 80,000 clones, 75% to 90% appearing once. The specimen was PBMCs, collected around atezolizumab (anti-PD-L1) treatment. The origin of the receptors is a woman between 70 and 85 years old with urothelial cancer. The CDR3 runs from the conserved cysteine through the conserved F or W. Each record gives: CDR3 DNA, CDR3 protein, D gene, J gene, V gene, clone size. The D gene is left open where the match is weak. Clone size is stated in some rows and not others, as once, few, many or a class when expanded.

TGTGCCAGCAGTTACAGCGGGGGGTCCCCAGATACGCAGTATTTT	CASSYSGGSPDTQYF	TRBD2	TRBJ2-3	TRBV6-6	-
TGTGCCAGCAGCTTAGCTCCCTATGCGGTCGGGGAGCTGTTTTTT	CASSLAPYAVGELFF	-	TRBJ2-2	TRBV11-2	-
TGTGCCAGCTCACCACTGGCAGACATGAACACTGAAGCTTTCTTT	CASSPLADMNTEAFF	-	TRBJ1-1	TRBV18	-
TGTGCCAGCAGCTTGTACGCCAGCGGGAGCGATGAGCAGTTCTTC	CASSLYASGSDEQFF	TRBD2	TRBJ2-1	TRBV5-6	once
TGTGCCAGTAGTCCTCCCGGCGGGCAAGAGACCCAGTACTTC	CASSPPGGQETQYF	-	TRBJ2-5	TRBV19	few
TGCGCCAGCAGCTTGGTTGCGGGGGGGCCGAATACGCAGTATTTT	CASSLVAGGPNTQYF	TRBD2	TRBJ2-3	TRBV5-1	-
TGTGCCATCAAGACTAGCGTCAATGAGCAGTTCTTC	CAIKTSVNEQFF	TRBD2	TRBJ2-1	TRBV10-3	-
TGCGCCAGCAGTGGGACAGGGTATGAGCAGTTCTTC	CASSGTGYEQFF	TRBD1	TRBJ2-1	TRBV5-1	-
TGTGCCAGCAGTTTTTCCCGGGACAGTAGATATGGCTACACCTTC	CASSFSRDSRYGYTF	TRBD1	TRBJ1-2	TRBV27	-
TGTGCCAGCAGCCCTCTTCGGACAGAAAGCTATGGCTACACCTTC	CASSPLRTESYGYTF	-	TRBJ1-2	TRBV6-1	-
TGTGCCAGCTCCAAGGGAACCGGGTATCGGGGAATGAACACTGAAGCTTTCTTT	CASSKGTGYRGMNTEAFF	-	TRBJ1-1	TRBV27	-
TGTGCCAGTCAATACAGGGGGGGCGAAAACATTCAGTACTTC	CASQYRGGENIQYF	-	TRBJ2-4	TRBV19	-
TGTGCCAGCAGCTCAGGGGCTCGGGAGCAGTACTTC	CASSSGAREQYF	-	TRBJ2-7	TRBV28	-
TGTGCCAGCAGTTTAACCGAAGGGACAGGGCAGGGATCCGCCTACGAGCAGTACTTC	CASSLTEGTGQGSAYEQYF	TRBD1	TRBJ2-7	TRBV28	-
TGCAGCGTCCAAAAAGACAGGGCCGGTTCGATCTACGAGCAGTACTTC	CSVQKDRAGSIYEQYF	TRBD1	TRBJ2-7	TRBV29-1	-
TGTGCCAGCAGCTTACAGGGGGCGGGGGAGACCCAGTACTTC	CASSLQGAGETQYF	TRBD1	TRBJ2-5	TRBV11-3	-
TGTGCCAGCAGCCATCAAAAACAGGGATTTGATGGCTACACCTTC	CASSHQKQGFDGYTF	-	TRBJ1-2	TRBV7-9	-
TGTGCCAGCAGTTTAACTAGCGGGAGTTCCTACAATGAGCAGTTCTTC	CASSLTSGSSYNEQFF	TRBD2	TRBJ2-1	TRBV28	-
TGTGCCAGCAGCTTAGAGCGGGACAATGAGCAGTTCTTC	CASSLERDNEQFF	-	TRBJ2-1	TRBV11-3	-
TGTGCCAGCAACATGTGGCTAGCGGGAGCCGAGCAGTACTTC	CASNMWLAGAEQYF	TRBD2	TRBJ2-7	TRBV5-5	-
TGTGCCAGTATGTGGGCGGGGTCGAGGTTTGATGAGCAGTTCTTC	CASMWAGSRFDEQFF	-	TRBJ2-1	TRBV19	-
TGTGCCACCAGCAGAGTTACTCTGGGACTAGCGGGAGGGTTAACAGATACGCAGTATTTT	CATSRVTLGLAGGLTDTQYF	TRBD2	TRBJ2-3	TRBV15	-
TGTGCCAGCAGCCAAGATTTTACTAGCGGATACAATGAGCAGTTCTTC	CASSQDFTSGYNEQFF	TRBD2	TRBJ2-1	TRBV4-2	-
TGTGCCAGCAGTTTCATGGGCACTGGAAACACCATATATTTT	CASSFMGTGNTIYF	-	TRBJ1-3	TRBV5-6	-
TGTGCCGCAAGGGGCGCAGACTCTGGGGCCAACGTCCTGACTTTC	CAARGADSGANVLTF	-	TRBJ2-6	TRBV6-6	-
TGTGCCAGTAGTATCCAGGGGGCAGATACGCAGTATTTT	CASSIQGADTQYF	TRBD1	TRBJ2-3	TRBV19	-
TGTGCCTGGAGTGGCGGGGCAGGGTACACTGAAGCTTTCTTT	CAWSGGAGYTEAFF	-	TRBJ1-1	TRBV30	-
TGCGCCAGCAGTGAGAGCGGCGCTTACGAGCAGTACTTC	CASSESGAYEQYF	-	TRBJ2-7	TRBV10-1	-
TGTGCCAGTAGTGGGTTAAAGACTTCGAACACTGAAGCTTTCTTT	CASSGLKTSNTEAFF	-	TRBJ1-1	TRBV19	few
TGTGCCAGCAGTGAACCTATCTACAATGAGCAGTTCTTC	CASSEPIYNEQFF	-	TRBJ2-1	TRBV6-1	once
TGTGCCTGGACCCCCTGGGCAGTAGAGACCCAGTACTTC	CAWTPWAVETQYF	-	TRBJ2-5	TRBV30	-